The present entry profiles one TCR beta chain with its context. At the DNA level, this CDR3 is encoded by other sequences in the same sample as well. The data belong to a study of cytomegalovirus exposure and HLA in healthy donors. Donors had nominal health at sampling but likely had unrecorded immune exposures. Both 60 Vbeta primers and 13 Jbeta primers went into the PCR. Libraries were prepared by immunoSEQ multiplex PCR; TCRdb keeps only in-frame clonotypes and omits some of them. The sample carries about 150,000 clones, roughly 79% recorded once. Input material: PBMCs. This sequence was found in a woman aged 25 to 39 in good health and CMV-seronegative.

As DNA, the CDR3 is TGTGCCAGTAGTATACGGGATAGCAATCAGCCCCAGCATTTT. This gives the protein CASSIRDSNQPQHF. The genes are TRBV19 and TRBJ1-5; D remains unclear. This CDR3 region has 14 residues. Trimming cost V 2 bases and J 0 bases, with 5 bases left between them. Per the germline V gene, CDR1 is LNHDA and CDR2 is SQIVND (reference sequence).